Listed below are T cell receptor beta chains from one sample, sequenced in a study of shared T cell receptors in the human thymus. Data came from immunoSEQ multiplex PCR; TCRdb stores just in-frame clones and leaves some out. The data hold 72,000 or so clones, with about 95% observed a single time. Sequencing was performed on thymocytes. These receptors originate from a human donor. The CDR3 runs from the conserved cysteine through the conserved F or W. The D gene is left open where the match is weak. Size is omitted from some rows. Given values are once, few, many or a class for expanded clones.

TRBV7-9	.	TRBJ1-6	TRBD1	CASSSNGTGPPLHF	TGTGCCAGCAGCTCGAACGGGACAGGGCCACCCCTCCACTTT
TRBV27	.	TRBJ1-2	.	CASSSSGFRAWGYTF	TGTGCCAGCAGTTCTTCAGGGTTTAGGGCTTGGGGTTACACCTTC
TRBV25-1	.	TRBJ2-7	.	CASSPTGQAYEQYF	TGTGCCAGCAGCCCTACCGGACAAGCCTACGAGCAGTACTTC
TRBV9	.	TRBJ2-2	.	CASSVAIRGSGELFF	TGTGCCAGCAGCGTAGCTATAAGGGGCTCCGGGGAGCTGTTTTTT
TRBV7-2	.	TRBJ2-3	TRBD2	CASSSGLAASTDTQYF	TGTGCCAGCAGCTCCGGACTAGCCGCTAGCACAGATACGCAGTATTTT
TRBV7-9	once	TRBJ1-4	TRBD1	CASRGGEKLFF	TGTGCCAGCCGAGGGGGCGAAAAACTGTTTTTT
TRBV29-1	.	TRBJ2-3	TRBD2	CSVEDFRGGIADTQYF	TGCAGCGTTGAAGATTTCCGGGGGGGCATAGCAGATACGCAGTATTTT
TRBV28	.	TRBJ1-1	.	CASSPLGDKEAFF	TGTGCCAGCAGCCCCCTGGGAGACAAAGAAGCTTTCTTT
TRBV28	.	TRBJ2-3	.	CASSLCDVFGAPRASTDTQYF	TGTGCCAGCAGTTTATGCGACGTATTCGGGGCTCCTCGGGCTAGCACAGATACGCAGTATTTT
TRBV4-1	once	TRBJ1-2	TRBD1	CASSQDGWLDREGGYTF	TGCGCCAGCAGCCAAGATGGATGGTTGGACAGGGAGGGTGGCTACACCTTC
TRBV5-1	.	TRBJ2-5	.	CASSQEVGRETQYF	TGCGCCAGCAGCCAGGAGGTGGGGCGGGAGACCCAGTACTTC
TRBV12-5	.	TRBJ2-7	.	CASGHSGIGQYF	TGTGCTAGTGGTCATTCAGGAATCGGGCAGTACTTC
TRBV2	.	TRBJ2-4	TRBD2	CASSEGTSGGSAKNIQYF	TGTGCCAGCAGTGAAGGGACTAGCGGGGGGTCCGCCAAAAACATTCAGTACTTC
TRBV14	.	TRBJ2-1	TRBD2	CASSQAGTSGVTYNEQFF	TGTGCCAGCAGCCAAGCGGGGACTAGCGGGGTGACTTACAATGAGCAGTTCTTC
TRBV29-1	once	TRBJ1-1	TRBD1	CSGRDRLNTEAFF	TGCAGCGGACGGGACAGGCTGAACACTGAAGCTTTCTTT
TRBV30	.	TRBJ2-1	TRBD1	CARTGTGAANEQFF	TGTGCCAGGACCGGGACAGGGGCGGCCAATGAGCAGTTCTTC
TRBV11-3	.	TRBJ1-3	.	CASSLEDFPGLNGNTIYF	TGTGCCAGCAGCTTAGAGGATTTCCCAGGGTTGAACGGAAACACCATATATTTT
TRBV9	.	TRBJ2-1	.	CASSVVWGVAYNEQFF	TGTGCCAGCAGCGTAGTTTGGGGTGTCGCCTACAATGAGCAGTTCTTC
TRBV5-4	.	TRBJ2-3	.	CASSLAPLPSNTQYF	TGTGCCAGCAGCTTGGCCCCTCTCCCATCGAATACGCAGTATTTT
TRBV5-8	.	TRBJ1-3	.	CASSLAGGLGNTIYF	TGTGCCAGCAGCTTGGCAGGCGGCCTCGGAAACACCATATATTTT
TRBV7-9	.	TRBJ2-7	TRBD2	CASSLVPGGGPHEDEQYF	TGTGCCAGCAGCTTAGTTCCGGGCGGGGGTCCCCATGAAGACGAGCAGTACTTC
TRBV7-6	.	TRBJ2-2	TRBD2	CASSPLPGLAGGPCATGELFF	TGTGCCAGCAGCCCCCTCCCGGGACTAGCGGGGGGGCCTTGTGCCACCGGGGAGCTGTTTTTT
TRBV18	.	TRBJ2-7	TRBD1	CASSPIRKTGGIEQYF	TGTGCCAGCTCACCAATTCGCAAAACAGGGGGCATCGAGCAGTACTTC
TRBV4-1	.	TRBJ1-3	TRBD1	CASTLTGGSGNTIYF	TGCGCCAGCACCCTTACAGGGGGCTCTGGAAACACCATATATTTT
TRBV6-1	once	TRBJ1-1	.	CASSEPTLRIGEAFF	TGTGCCAGCAGTGAACCTACCCTCCGAATTGGGGAAGCTTTCTTT
TRBV6-5	.	TRBJ2-7	.	CASWDSPYEQYF	TGTGCCAGCTGGGACTCACCCTACGAGCAGTACTTC
TRBV7-2	.	TRBJ2-5	TRBD2	CASSLVGLAGGPQETQYF	TGTGCCAGCAGCTTAGTTGGACTAGCGGGGGGGCCGCAAGAGACCCAGTACTTC
TRBV19	.	TRBJ2-3	TRBD1	CASSTFPQGESDTQYF	TGTGCCAGTAGTACGTTCCCGCAGGGGGAATCAGATACGCAGTATTTT
TRBV7-2	.	TRBJ2-7	.	CASSSRGPLYEQYF	TGTGCCAGCAGCTCCCGGGGTCCACTCTACGAGCAGTACTTC
TRBV7-2	.	TRBJ2-2	TRBD2	CASSLAHGAGGPIDGELFF	TGTGCCAGCAGCTTAGCGCACGGAGCGGGGGGCCCCATCGACGGGGAGCTGTTTTTT
TRBV10-3	.	TRBJ1-6	.	CAISETDRSEERGNSPLHF	TGTGCCATCAGTGAGACAGACAGGAGCGAGGAACGCGGTAATTCACCCCTCCACTTT
TRBV2	.	TRBJ2-7	.	CASQQGPIGEQYF	TGTGCCAGCCAACAGGGCCCCATTGGCGAGCAGTACTTC
TRBV4-1	.	TRBJ2-7	.	CASSWETGSYEQYF	TGCGCCAGCAGCTGGGAAACAGGGTCCTACGAGCAGTACTTC
TRBV5-1	.	TRBJ2-1	TRBD2	CASSLGERGASNEQFF	TGCGCCAGCAGCTTAGGGGAGCGGGGGGCATCCAATGAGCAGTTCTTC
TRBV2	.	TRBJ1-2	.	CASSRGTGSVLYGYTF	TGTGCCAGCAGTCGTGGAACAGGGTCTGTTTTGTATGGCTACACCTTC